This T cell receptor beta chain was observed in a study of glioma-infiltrating T cells after dendritic cell vaccination. Study-level background: Patients had newly diagnosed or recurrent glioblastoma and received dendritic cell vaccines. Autologous tumor lysate was loaded overnight onto monocyte-derived dendritic cells grown about 7 days with IL-4 and GM-CSF.

Method: immunoSEQ multiplex PCR; TCRdb's copy keeps in-frame clones and lacks some. The sample includes roughly 47,000 clones, 85% of them seen just once. There are a few counts of this clone. The CDR3 extends over 15 amino acids. Germline V gene data show CDR1 as SGHKS and CDR2 as YYEKEE (reference sequence). The V end was cut by 1 base, the J end by 5 bases, with 15 bases between. This TCR derives from a human donor with glioblastoma. The source was blood, collected before dendritic cell vaccination. This chain joins TRBV5-5 and TRBJ1-1; D remains ambiguous. CDR3 DNA: TGTGCCAGCAGCTTGCAGCCGGGGATGGGGACTGAAGCTTTCTTT. Translation gives CASSLQPGMGTEAFF. The whole variable domain, filled in from reference TRBV5-5 and TRBJ1-1, reads DAGVTQSPTHLIKTRGQQVTLRCSPISGHKSVSWYQQVLGQGPQFIFQYYEKEERGRGNFPDRFSARQFPNYSSELNVNALLLGDSALYLCASSLQPGMGTEAFFGQGTRLTVV.